This entry is about one T cell receptor beta chain. This clone was seen only once. Its antigen remains undetermined. Per-nucleotide qualities are absent, and no much larger clonotype sits a single base away. These data are taken from a study of control samples from healthy donors and cancer patients (dated by TCRdb to the early 2020s). Per the germline V gene (reference sequence), MNHEY is the CDR1 and SMNVEV is the CDR2. V is reduced by 3 bases and J by 10 bases, leaving a spacing of 15 bases between them. The CDR3 sequence holds 13 residues, the cysteine and phenylalanine included. Just CDR3 DNA is preserved here, 39 bases in frame from base 1. Libraries were prepared through the immunoSEQ multiplex PCR assay. TCRdb mirrors the immuneACCESS table, restricted to in-frame sequences. Some clones are absent from its copies; in checked studies, under half trace to an unresolved V gene, and the reason for the others is unknown. Here the sample has roughly 150,000 clones; around 88% occur a single time. Approximately 1.7% of the sample lies in the top ten.

Input material: blood. This sequence uses TRBV27 and TRBJ1-1; a confident D gene designation cannot be given. The sequence was obtained from a man aged 18 to 29 in good health. The nucleotide sequence is given as TGTGCCAGCAGTTTTATGGCCCTCTCGCGAGCTTTCTTT. It is translated as CASSFMALSRAFF.